The 9 T cell receptor beta chains reported below all come from one sample, sequenced in a study of shared clonotypes between healthy human individuals (dated by TCRdb to 2020 to 2021). Library method: the immunoSEQ multiplex PCR assay. The table was pulled from immuneACCESS by TCRdb, which kept in-frame rearrangements only. Such tables lose some clones; where checked, under half of the loss comes from unresolved V genes, and the rest has no known cause. The sample has 2,500,000 or so clones on record, about 92% of them singletons. The ten largest clones take up around 0.15% of the sample. Sequenced input: naive CD4+ T cells sorted from blood. The sample's cell subset or site label, decoded: CD45RA+ positively selected. These TCRs come from a man aged 18-30 years in good health.

In its sample, this clone was seen once. The V call is TRBV7-9, the J call TRBJ2-4; 7 positions agree with TRBD2. Unmatched junction bases numbered 8, after V lost 4 bases and J lost 8 bases. Germline V CDR1 and CDR2: SEHNR, FQNEAQ (reference sequence). The CDR3 sequence is 14 residues long. CDR3 in DNA: TGTGCCAGCAGCTGGGCGGGGGTAGGGGACATTCAGTACTTC. Its translation is CASSWAGVGDIQYF.

The chain links TRBV7-6 to TRBJ2-7; D may be TRBD1 (6 bases). This CDR3 comprises 13 residues. Germline V gene sequence: CDR1 SGHVS, CDR2 FNYEAQ. The V end lost 1 base, the J end lost 5 bases, and 9 bases lay between the germline ends. CDR3 coding DNA: TGTGCCAGCAGCTTAGGCAGGGGCGACGAGCAGTACTTC. Its translation is CASSLGRGDEQYF.

This clone showed up just a few times. The chain uses TRBV29-1 and TRBJ2-2; D may correspond to TRBD1 or TRBD2 (6 bases each). CDR1 is SQVTM and CDR2 is ANQGSEA in the germline V gene. V was clipped by 4 bases and J by 4 bases, with 13 bases between them. The CDR3 totals 14 residues. The CDR3 region has the DNA TGCAGCGTTGCTACGGGGGCTACCACCGGGGAGCTGTTTTTT. Amino acids: CSVATGATTGELFF.

In this sample, this clone turned up a few times. The sample contains more than one DNA sequence encoding this CDR3. The chain has TRBV2 and TRBJ1-1; no clear D. The CDR3 covers 11 residues. V lost 7 bases, J lost 0 bases, and 3 bases lay in between. Germline V CDR1 and CDR2: SNHLY, FYNNEI. This CDR3 is CASMVNTEAFF. The CDR3 coding sequence is TGTGCCAGCATGGTGAACACTGAAGCTTTCTTT.

The chain joins TRBV29-1 to TRBJ2-1; D remains ambiguous. This CDR3 region has 11 residues. Germline assignment: CDR1 SQVTM and CDR2 ANQGSEA. Trimming took 3 bases from V and 7 from J, leaving 7 bases between them. The CDR3 DNA follows: TGCAGCGTTGAGCAACGAAATGAGCAGTTCTTC. This encodes CSVEQRNEQFF.

This clone came up once. The sample holds other DNA sequences that translate to the same CDR3. The gene calls are TRBV5-1 and TRBJ2-7, with 15 bases that match TRBD2. Germline-derived CDR1 and CDR2 are SGHRS and YFSETQ. The CDR3 is 17 amino acids. Germline trimming cut 0 bases from V and 4 bases from J; bases unmatched to any gene: 5. In DNA, the CDR3 is TGCGCCAGCAGCTTGGGGACTAGCGGGAGGGCCGGGTACGAGCAGTACTTC. Its translation is CASSLGTSGRAGYEQYF.

The rearrangement uses TRBV28 and TRBJ1-2, with 7 positions matching TRBD1. V shed 5 bases and J 4 bases; nucleotides not matched to a gene: 7. This CDR3 is built from 14 residues. In germline, CDR1 is MDHEN, CDR2 SYDVKM. CDR3 DNA sequence: TGTGCCAGCAGTGTACAGGGGATGGGCTATGGCTACACCTTC. It encodes CASSVQGMGYGYTF.

Regarding this clone: The same CDR3 also results from other DNA sequences found in this sample. The chain carries TRBV9 and TRBJ2-7; a possible D gene is TRBD1 (5 bases). Germline CDR1 is SGDLS and CDR2 is YYNGEE. The CDR3 covers 14 residues. V was shortened by 0 bases and J by 0 bases, with 7 bases between the two germline ends. CDR3 region: CASSVDQGSYEQYF. The CDR3 nucleotides read TGTGCCAGCAGCGTAGATCAGGGCTCCTACGAGCAGTACTTC.

The chain couples TRBV5-6 to TRBJ1-2; D might be TRBD1 (5 bases). Germline V gene lookup returns CDR1 SGHDT and CDR2 YYEEEE. V was pared by 4 bases and J by 2 bases, with 12 bases between. This CDR3 has 14 residues. The CDR3 loop is CASSTVTANYGYTF. Written as DNA, the CDR3 is TGTGCCAGCAGCACTGTGACAGCCAACTATGGCTACACCTTC.